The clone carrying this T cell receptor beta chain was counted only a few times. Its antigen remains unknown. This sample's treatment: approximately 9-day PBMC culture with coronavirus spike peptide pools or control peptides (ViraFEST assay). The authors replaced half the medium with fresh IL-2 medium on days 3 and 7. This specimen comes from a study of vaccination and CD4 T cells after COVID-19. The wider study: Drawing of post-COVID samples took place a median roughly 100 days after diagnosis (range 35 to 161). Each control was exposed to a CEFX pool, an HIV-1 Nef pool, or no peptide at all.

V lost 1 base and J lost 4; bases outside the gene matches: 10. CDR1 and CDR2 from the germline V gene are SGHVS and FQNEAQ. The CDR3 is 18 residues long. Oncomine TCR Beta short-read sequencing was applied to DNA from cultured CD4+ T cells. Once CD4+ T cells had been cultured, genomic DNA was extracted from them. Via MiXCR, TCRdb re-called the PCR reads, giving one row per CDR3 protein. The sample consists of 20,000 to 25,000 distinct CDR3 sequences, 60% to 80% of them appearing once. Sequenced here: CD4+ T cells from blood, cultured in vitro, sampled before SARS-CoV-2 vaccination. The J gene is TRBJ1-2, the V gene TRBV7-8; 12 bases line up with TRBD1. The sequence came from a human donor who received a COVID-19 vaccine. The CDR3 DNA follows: TGTGCCAGCAGCTTAGAGCCGACTGGGACAGGGGGCTTCTATGGCTACACCTTC. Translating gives CASSLEPTGTGGFYGYTF.